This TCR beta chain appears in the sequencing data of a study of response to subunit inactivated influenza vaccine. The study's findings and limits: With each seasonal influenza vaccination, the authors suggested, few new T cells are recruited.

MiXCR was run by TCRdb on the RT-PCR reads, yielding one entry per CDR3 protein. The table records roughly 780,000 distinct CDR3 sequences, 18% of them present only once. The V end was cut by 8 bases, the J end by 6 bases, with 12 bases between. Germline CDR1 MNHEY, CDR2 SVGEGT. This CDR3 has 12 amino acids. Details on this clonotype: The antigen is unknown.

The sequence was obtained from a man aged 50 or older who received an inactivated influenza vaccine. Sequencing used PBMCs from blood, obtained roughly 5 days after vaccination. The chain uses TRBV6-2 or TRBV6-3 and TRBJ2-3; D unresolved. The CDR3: CASGLFWDTQYF. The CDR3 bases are TGTGCCAGCGGTTTATTTTGGGATACGCAGTATTTT.